These 32 T cell receptor beta chains originate from one sample sequenced in a study of shared clonotypes between healthy human individuals (dated by TCRdb to about 2020). CD8 naive samples were obtained by positive selection for CCR7 among CD45RO-negative cells, yielding a CD45RA+CCR7+ population from which TemRA cells were excluded. Libraries came from the immunoSEQ multiplex PCR assay. In its TCRdb copy, this immuneACCESS table keeps in-frame sequences only and misses some clones. Where compared with another copy, unresolved V genes explain less than half of these, and the others have no known cause. The sample data list about 2.2 million clones, and 85% to 95% of these were observed just once. The ten largest clones capture 1.5% to 2% of the sample. Specimen: naive CD8+ T cells from PBMCs. The cell subset or site label here, explained by the study, means: CD45RA+CCR7+. The receptors shown here come from a man aged 18 to 30 in good health. Some clones in this sample may be carry-over from other donors' samples.

The chain joins TRBV30 to TRBJ2-7, with D possibly matching TRBD2 (5 bases). Germline-derived CDR1 and CDR2 are GTSNPN and SVGIG (reference sequence). The CDR3 is made up of 12 amino acids. V lost 5 bases, J lost 3 bases, and 11 bases lay in between. The CDR3 bases are TGTGCCTGGTCTTCCGACTACTACGAGCAGTACTTC. Translated, it gives CAWSSDYYEQYF. Full variable domain (outside the CDR3, taken from reference TRBV30 and TRBJ2-7): SQTIHQWPATLVQPVGSPLSLECTVEGTSNPNLYWYRQAAGRGLQLLFYSVGIGQISSEVPQNLSASRPQDRQFILSSKKLLLSDSGFYLCAWSSDYYEQYFGPGTRLTVT.

The chain is built from TRBV27 and TRBJ2-7, with 10 nucleotides matching TRBD2. The V and J ends lost 4 bases and 1 base, in that order; junction bases with no gene match: 10. Germline CDR1 is MNHEY and CDR2 is SMNVEV (reference sequence). CDR3 length: 17 amino acids. The CDR3: CASSSQGPGLASYEQYF. Written as DNA, the CDR3 is TGTGCCAGCAGTTCCCAGGGGCCGGGACTAGCGTCCTACGAGCAGTACTTC.

The chain has TRBV9 and TRBJ2-7; D is perhaps TRBD1 or TRBD2 (5 bases each). V was shortened by 4 bases and J by 2 bases, with 16 bases between the two germline ends. The CDR3 consists of 15 residues. CDR1 is SGDLS and CDR2 is YYNGEE in the germline V gene. DNA for the CDR3: TGTGCCAGCAGCCCGTGGGGCGGACTTACCTACGAGCAGTACTTC. Encoded protein: CASSPWGGLTYEQYF.

This rearrangement joins TRBV7-9 to TRBJ2-1; the match to TRBD1 covers 11 bases. Germline V gene lookup returns CDR1 SEHNR and CDR2 FQNEAQ (reference sequence). Trimming cost V 5 bases and J 5 bases; bases outside gene matches: 5. CDR3 length equals 15 residues. CDR3: CASSAGTGGNNEQFF. The CDR3 nucleotides are TGTGCCAGCAGCGCAGGGACAGGGGGGAACAATGAGCAGTTCTTC.

Regarding this clone: Other DNA sequences from this sample encode an identical CDR3 as well. This rearrangement joins TRBV7-9 to TRBJ1-2, with D unclear. Germline V CDR1 and CDR2: SEHNR, FQNEAQ (reference sequence). Trimming removed 4 bases at V and 0 bases at J, with 9 bases between. The length of the CDR3 is 14 residues. CDR3 nucleotides: TGTGCCAGCAGCTCTGACTCCACTAACTATGGCTACACCTTC. Its translation is CASSSDSTNYGYTF.

The chain recombines TRBV5-6 with TRBJ2-5, with 9 bases that match TRBD1. V lost 4 bases, J lost 5 bases, and 12 bases stayed unmatched. This CDR3 region has 16 residues. Germline-derived CDR1 and CDR2 are SGHDT and YYEEEE. Here the CDR3 DNA reads TGTGCCAGCAGCGATGGTTGGGACAGGGTAGGGGAGACCCAGTACTTC. This sequence encodes CASSDGWDRVGETQYF. The full variable domain, in which reference TRBV5-6 and TRBJ2-5 provide the parts outside the CDR3, is DAGVTQSPTHLIKTRGQQVTLRCSPKSGHDTVSWYQQALGQGPQFIFQYYEEEERQRGNFPDRFSGHQFPNYSSELNVNALLLGDSALYLCASSDGWDRVGETQYFGPGTRLLVL.

The V and J genes are TRBV2 and TRBJ2-5, with 9 bases that match TRBD2. Looked up from germline, CDR1 is SNHLY and CDR2 is FYNNEI. Trimming cost V 3 bases and J 2 bases; bases outside gene matches: 10. The CDR3 is 17 amino acids. The DNA for the CDR3 is TGTGCCAGCAGTGACTGGCTAACTAGCGGGTCGCAAGAGACCCAGTACTTC. Its protein product is CASSDWLTSGSQETQYF.

The chain links TRBV7-9 to TRBJ2-5; 7 positions agree with TRBD2. Germline CDR1 reads SEHNR; CDR2 reads FQNEAQ (reference sequence). J gave up 5 bases and V 3 bases, and 12 bases lay outside the gene matches. The CDR3 contains 16 residues. As DNA, the CDR3 is TGTGCCAGCAGCTTCTTTGGTCGGGAGGTGACGGAGACCCAGTACTTC. It translates to CASSFFGREVTETQYF.

The chain uses TRBV7-2 and TRBJ2-3; unclear D gene. This CDR3 is built from 13 residues. Trimming shortened V by 3 bases and J by 3 bases, and 7 bases separated the two germline ends. CDR1 and CDR2 from the germline V gene are SGHTA and FQGNSA. Here the CDR3 DNA reads TGTGCCAGCAGCTTGGCAGATACAGATACGCAGTATTTT. It encodes CASSLADTDTQYF.

The V gene is TRBV9, the J gene TRBJ2-7, with a tentative D call TRBD2 (6 bases). Germline V gives CDR1 SGDLS, CDR2 YYNGEE. V was clipped by 2 bases and J by 7 bases, with 16 bases between them. This CDR3 is built from 14 residues. CDR3 protein: CASSVGGSVWEQYF. The CDR3 DNA reads as TGTGCCAGCAGCGTTGGGGGGTCCGTCTGGGAGCAGTACTTC.

The rearrangement uses TRBV7-9 and TRBJ2-7; possible D gene TRBD1, 6 bases. Per the germline V gene, CDR1 is SEHNR and CDR2 is FQNEAQ (reference sequence). V dropped 3 bases and J dropped 1 base, with 13 bases sitting between them. The CDR3 length is 15 residues. The CDR3 sequence is CASSFAGTPSYEQYF. The DNA for the CDR3 is TGTGCCAGCAGCTTCGCCGGGACACCATCCTACGAGCAGTACTTC.

In DNA, the CDR3 is TGTGCCAGCAGCGATTCCCGTACTAGCGACTCCTACGAGCAGTACTTC. The encoded protein is CASSDSRTSDSYEQYF. The chain is built from TRBV7-9 and TRBJ2-7; TRBD2 aligns across 7 bases. CDR1 and CDR2 from the germline V gene are SEHNR and FQNEAQ (reference sequence). Trimming at V came to 5 bases and at J to 0 bases, leaving 10 bases not matched to a gene. The CDR3 runs 16 residues. The variable domain in full, completed from reference TRBV7-9 and TRBJ2-7, reads DTGVSQNPRHKITKRGQNVTFRCDPISEHNRLYWYRQTLGQGPEFLTYFQNEAQLEKSRLLSDRFSAERPKGSFSTLEIQRTEQGDSAMYLCASSDSRTSDSYEQYFGPGTRLTVT.

The chain joins TRBV6-1 to TRBJ2-3; D is undetermined. Trimming took 6 bases from V and 4 from J, leaving 8 bases between them. This CDR3 contains 12 residues. Germline V gives CDR1 MNHNS, CDR2 SASEGT. The CDR3 nucleotides are TGTGCCAGCAGGCCATCCCCAGATACGCAGTATTTT. This translates into CASRPSPDTQYF.

This clone showed up just once. This chain links TRBV11-2 with TRBJ1-4, with 7 bases matching TRBD1. The CDR3 covers 16 residues. With V trimmed by 4 bases and J by 6 bases, 11 bases remained unmatched. CDR1 and CDR2 (germline): SGHAT, FQNNGV. The CDR3 DNA is TGTGCCAGCAGCTCCTTATTCCGGGACAGAGATGAAAAACTGTTTTTT. This encodes CASSSLFRDRDEKLFF. The entire variable domain, with the rest obtained from reference TRBV11-2 and TRBJ1-4, is as follows: EAGVAQSPRYKIIEKRQSVAFWCNPISGHATLYWYQQILGQGPKLLIQFQNNGVVDDSQLPKDRFSAERLKGVDSTLKIQPAKLEDSAVYLCASSSLFRDRDEKLFFGSGTQLSVL.

This clone was picked up a small number of times. The chain employs TRBV11-2 and TRBJ1-1; no reliable D call. This CDR3 has 15 residues. The germline V gene encodes CDR1 SGHAT and CDR2 FQNNGV. Between the trimmed V and J ends, which lost 5 bases and 0 bases, there was a span of 13 bases. The CDR3 sequence: CASSPGPDLNTEAFF. DNA of the CDR3: TGTGCCAGCAGCCCCGGGCCGGACTTGAACACTGAAGCTTTCTTT.

This clone was counted a single time. Additional DNA sequences in this sample encode the identical CDR3. The V and J genes are TRBV6-1 and TRBJ1-1; 7 bases map to TRBD1. Germline CDR1 is MNHNS and CDR2 is SASEGT. CDR3 size: 14 residues. With 6 bases clipped from V and 2 bases from J, the junction kept 6 bases outside the gene matches. The CDR3 sequence is CASSPTGLNTEAFF. The CDR3 region has the DNA TGTGCCAGCAGCCCGACAGGGCTAAACACTGAAGCTTTCTTT.

The chain uses TRBV19 and TRBJ2-1; D remains ambiguous. This CDR3 has 14 residues. Trimming stripped 6 bases from V and 4 bases from J, with 13 bases between. The V gene's germline CDR1 is LNHDA and CDR2 SQIVND (reference sequence). The CDR3 spells CASRPDATYNEQFF. The CDR3 DNA is TGTGCCAGTAGACCGGACGCGACATACAATGAGCAGTTCTTC. The full variable domain, with the rest looked up from reference TRBV19 and TRBJ2-1, is DGGITQSPKYLFRKEGQNVTLSCEQNLNHDAMYWYRQDPGQGLRLIYYSQIVNDFQKGDIAEGYSVSREKKESFPLTVTSAQKNPTAFYLCASRPDATYNEQFFGPGTRLTVL.

This CDR3 is CSVEGGTALKQYF. The DNA of the CDR3 is TGCAGCGTTGAGGGGGGGACAGCTCTTAAGCAGTACTTC. The J gene is TRBJ2-7, the V gene TRBV29-1; D is possibly TRBD1 or TRBD2 (7 bases each). CDR1 and CDR2 (germline): SQVTM, ANQGSEA. The CDR3 loop spans 13 amino acids. V dropped 3 bases and J dropped 8 bases, with 17 bases sitting between them.

This chain joins TRBV28 and TRBJ2-1; D uncertain. The CDR3 is 11 amino acids. Germline V gene data show CDR1 as MDHEN and CDR2 as SYDVKM. Deletions cut 3 bases from V and 11 bases from J, with 8 bases between. In DNA form, the CDR3 reads TGTGCCAGCAGTTTCAGTATTAAGCAGTTCTTC. Translated: CASSFSIKQFF.

This clone was detected once. This CDR3 reads CASSVTGSHNQPQHF. CDR3 sequence (DNA): TGTGCCAGCAGTGTAACAGGGTCCCACAATCAGCCCCAGCATTTT. V and J are TRBV2 and TRBJ1-5, with TRBD1 as a possible D gene (6 bases). CDR3 length equals 15 residues. The germline gives CDR1 SNHLY, CDR2 FYNNEI. The V and J ends lost 4 bases and 3 bases respectively, with 13 bases between them.

The chain employs TRBV7-9 and TRBJ2-3, with D unclear. The ends were cut back, 4 bases at V and 6 bases at J, with 8 bases in the middle. The CDR3 sequence is 12 residues long. Germline loops: CDR1 SEHNR, CDR2 FQNEAQ (reference sequence). The CDR3 nucleotides are TGTGCCAGCAGCTCAGGTTCGGATACGCAGTATTTT. It translates to CASSSGSDTQYF. The full variable domain, completed using reference TRBV7-9 and TRBJ2-3, is DTGVSQNPRHKITKRGQNVTFRCDPISEHNRLYWYRQTLGQGPEFLTYFQNEAQLEKSRLLSDRFSAERPKGSFSTLEIQRTEQGDSAMYLCASSSGSDTQYFGPGTRLTVL.

The sample holds one count of this clone. The V call is TRBV5-6, the J call TRBJ1-4; no clear D. Trimming removed 4 bases at V and 8 bases at J, with 24 bases between. Germline V lookup: CDR1 SGHDT, CDR2 YYEEEE. The CDR3 is 17 residues long. As DNA, the CDR3 is TGTGCCAGCAGCCACTATAGGGTGGTCGGTATCGGGGAAAAACTGTTTTTT. Its protein product is CASSHYRVVGIGEKLFF. The whole variable domain, filled in from reference TRBV5-6 and TRBJ1-4, reads DAGVTQSPTHLIKTRGQQVTLRCSPKSGHDTVSWYQQALGQGPQFIFQYYEEEERQRGNFPDRFSGHQFPNYSSELNVNALLLGDSALYLCASSHYRVVGIGEKLFFGSGTQLSVL.

The V gene is TRBV14, the J gene TRBJ1-1; D not certain. Germline V lookup: CDR1 SGHDN, CDR2 FVKESK. V dropped 7 bases and J dropped 4 bases, with 16 bases sitting between them. The length of the CDR3 is 14 residues. The CDR3 sequence: CASTQIEGSTEAFF. The CDR3 bases are TGTGCCAGCACCCAGATTGAAGGGAGCACTGAAGCTTTCTTT.

There are a few counts of this clone. V is TRBV30 and J is TRBJ1-5; D possibly corresponds to TRBD1 (5 bases). In germline, CDR1 is GTSNPN, CDR2 SVGIG (reference sequence). The CDR3 loop spans 15 amino acids. The germline V and J ends were trimmed by 2 bases and 4 bases, with 15 bases remaining between them. CDR3 nucleotide sequence: TGTGCCTGGAGTCTCACGGGACGCCGAAATCAGCCCCAGCATTTT. Protein: CAWSLTGRRNQPQHF.

As for this clone: One end of the junction fails to match germline, which may point to a read error. The chain recombines TRBV7-2 with TRBJ1-5; D is ambiguous. The CDR3 is 14 residues long. Per germline, CDR1 SGHTA and CDR2 FQGNSA. The CDR3 nucleotides read TGTGCCAGCAGCCTAGCTGAAGAGTATCAGCCCCAGCATTTT. Its translation is CASSLAEEYQPQHF.

This chain links TRBV7-8 with TRBJ2-3; TRBD2 agrees at 7 bases. The CDR3 sequence is 15 residues long. V gave up 0 bases and J gave up 4 bases; unmatched junction bases: 4. Germline loops: CDR1 SGHVS, CDR2 FQNEAQ. This CDR3 reads CASSLAAGNADTQYF. For the CDR3, the DNA is TGTGCCAGCAGCTTAGCAGCGGGGAACGCAGATACGCAGTATTTT.

The chain links TRBV27 to TRBJ1-5, with D unresolved. Trimming took 8 bases from V and 5 from J, leaving 13 bases between them. CDR3 length: 13 residues. Germline V CDR1 and CDR2: MNHEY, SMNVEV (reference sequence). CDR3 in amino acids: CASRPHGDQPQHF. The CDR3, as DNA: TGTGCCAGCCGGCCCCATGGGGATCAGCCCCAGCATTTT.

The rearrangement joins TRBV6-5 to TRBJ1-3; D gene uncertain. V was pared by 0 bases and J by 2 bases, with 5 bases between. This CDR3 has 14 amino acids. Per the germline V gene, CDR1 is MNHEY and CDR2 is SVGAGI. The CDR3 region is CASSYSGTGNTIYF. Written as DNA, the CDR3 is TGTGCCAGCAGTTACTCAGGGACTGGAAACACCATATATTTT.

This chain links TRBV27 with TRBJ2-7, with 9 bases matching TRBD1. Germline loops: CDR1 MNHEY, CDR2 SMNVEV (reference sequence). V trimming: 6 bases; J trimming: 3 bases; junction bases outside the gene matches: 6. The CDR3 runs 14 residues. This CDR3 is CASSPGTGHYEQYF. For the CDR3, the DNA is TGTGCCAGCAGCCCCGGGACAGGGCACTACGAGCAGTACTTC.

This clone came up once. V usage is TRBV28 and J usage is TRBJ2-5, with 10 bases aligning to TRBD1. The germline V gene encodes CDR1 MDHEN and CDR2 SYDVKM. CDR3 length: 14 residues. With V trimmed by 6 bases and J by 9 bases, 10 bases remained unmatched. DNA of the CDR3: TGTGCCAGCAGGACAGGGGGCGTGGGGGTTCCCCAGTACTTC. It translates to CASRTGGVGVPQYF.

CDR3 loop: CASSYPARRGGVETQYF. Here the CDR3 DNA reads TGTGCCAGCAGCTACCCCGCCCGGCGCGGGGGGGTAGAGACCCAGTACTTC. The rearrangement uses TRBV7-9 and TRBJ2-5; the match to TRBD2 covers 9 bases. The CDR3 has 17 amino acids. Germline CDR1 SEHNR, CDR2 FQNEAQ (reference sequence). Germline trimming cut 4 bases from V and 4 bases from J; bases unmatched to any gene: 13.

This clone was recorded only once. CDR3 in amino acids: CASTRGGLTEAFF. DNA for the CDR3: TGTGCCAGTACTAGGGGAGGTTTGACTGAAGCTTTCTTT. This rearrangement joins TRBV19 to TRBJ1-1, with TRBD1 as a possible D gene (5 bases). CDR1 is LNHDA and CDR2 is SQIVND in the germline V gene (reference sequence). The CDR3 is 13 amino acids. The V end was cut by 7 bases, the J end by 5 bases, with 14 bases between.